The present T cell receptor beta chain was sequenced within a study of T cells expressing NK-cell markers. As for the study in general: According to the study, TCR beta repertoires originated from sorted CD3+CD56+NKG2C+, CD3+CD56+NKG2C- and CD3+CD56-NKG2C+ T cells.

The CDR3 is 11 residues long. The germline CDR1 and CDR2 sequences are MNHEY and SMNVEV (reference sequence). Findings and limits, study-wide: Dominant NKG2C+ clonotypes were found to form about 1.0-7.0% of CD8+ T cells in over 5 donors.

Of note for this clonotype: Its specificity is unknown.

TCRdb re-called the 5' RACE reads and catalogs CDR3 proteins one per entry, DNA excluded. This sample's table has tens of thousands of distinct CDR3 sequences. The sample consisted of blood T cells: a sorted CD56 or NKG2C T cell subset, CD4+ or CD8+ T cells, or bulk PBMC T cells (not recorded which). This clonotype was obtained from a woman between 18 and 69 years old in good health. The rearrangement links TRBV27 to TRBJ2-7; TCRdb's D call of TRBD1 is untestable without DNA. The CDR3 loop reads CATGQTYEQYF.